This section outlines one TCR beta chain sequence together with its context. No antigen is known for it. Germline CDR1 reads WNHNN; CDR2 reads SYGVQD (reference sequence). With V trimmed by 3 bases and J by 1 base, 1 base remained unmatched. The CDR3 contains 14 residues. TCR beta CDR3 regions were amplified from RNA transcripts. Initially, a first-round RT-PCR of the TCR CDR3 employed the HTBI primer set. TCRdb recomputed calls from the multiplex PCR reads with MiXCR, one row per CDR3 protein. The sample has over 350,000 distinct CDR3 sequences, about 18% seen once; the top ten hold roughly two fifths. These data come from a study of T cells in Graves' hyperthyroidism and ophthalmopathy. Overall study results and limits: Ophthalmopathy was distinguished from stable hyperthyroidism by 13 V-J signatures. In the blood, most expanded thyroid clonotypes above 0.001 appeared as well.

Ophthalmopathy patients all had a Clinical Activity Score of at least 3, a NOSPECS grade of at least 4 and disease under 3 months old. An approximately 10 ml volume of fresh peripheral blood provided the PBMCs. This clonotype was obtained from a man in his late teens or twenties with Graves' ophthalmopathy. The rearrangement joins TRBV10-1 to TRBJ2-5, with TRBD1 matching 8 bases. The source material was blood. The CDR3 here is CASSDQGAQETQYF. The CDR3 DNA follows: TGCGCCAGCAGTGATCAGGGGGCCCAAGAGACCCAGTACTTC.